The 9 T cell receptor beta chains given below trace back to one sample, sequenced in a study of T cell clonality in common variable immunodeficiency. The data were produced by immunoSEQ multiplex PCR, yet TCRdb's version contains in-frame clones alone and is incomplete. The sample gives some 60,000 clones, none seen only once, and the top ten clones hold around 1.6%. The source material was peripheral blood mononuclear cells. Source of these receptors: a person aged 18 to 75 in good health.

This clone was seen repeatedly, ten times or more. Read coverage stops 3 residues before the CDR3 terminus; the germline J gene supplies the remainder. The chain recombines TRBV9 with TRBJ2-7; TRBD2 is a possible D gene (6 bases). V lost 3 bases and J lost 2, with 9 bases in between. The germline gives CDR1 SGDLS, CDR2 YYNGEE. CDR3 length equals 13 residues. The part of the CDR3 DNA that was read is TGTGCCAGCAGCGGACTAGACCCCTACGAG. Protein product: CASSGLDPYE. The complete CDR3 sequence is CASSGLDPYEQYF.

This clone was recorded many times. The CDR3 end falls 3 residues outside the read, so it is completed with the germline J gene. V and J are TRBV7-8 and TRBJ2-1, with TRBD2 matching over 9 bases. CDR1 is SGHVS, CDR2 FQNEAQ, per germline. The CDR3 spans 15 residues. Unmatched junction bases numbered 7, after V lost 2 bases and J lost 8 bases. CDR3 protein: CASSLIGLAPHEQFF. The sequenced CDR3 bases are TGTGCCAGCAGCTTAATCGGACTAGCGCCGCATGAG.

This clone has only a few counts. Read data end 3 residues before the CDR3 end; the end is taken from the germline J gene. The chain joins TRBV7-9 to TRBJ2-1; D might be TRBD2 (5 bases). CDR1 and CDR2 from the germline V gene are SEHNR and FQNEAQ (reference sequence). This CDR3 spans 13 amino acids. V was shortened by 1 base and J by 7 bases, with 8 bases between the two germline ends. The CDR3 here is CASSLVASNEQFF. Incomplete CDR3 DNA: TGTGCCAGCAGCTTAGTAGCGTCAAATGAG.

Ten or more counts support this clone. Read sequence stops 3 residues before the CDR3 end, and the germline J gene provides the missing end. The gene calls are TRBV9 and TRBJ2-5; 9 bases line up with TRBD1. V dropped 3 bases and J dropped 4; count of bases not matched to a gene: 4. CDR1 and CDR2 from the germline V gene are SGDLS and YYNGEE. This CDR3 contains 14 residues. Partial CDR3 DNA: TGTGCCAGCAGCGCCCGGACAGGGGTAGAGACC. Its protein product is CASSARTGVET. Given in full, the CDR3 is CASSARTGVETQYF.

Many counts were recorded for this clone. The covered CDR3 bases are TGTGCCAGCAGTGAATTGCGGACTAGCACAGATACG. This sequence encodes CASSELRTSTDT. The whole CDR3 sequence is CASSELRTSTDTQYF. The chain recombines TRBV6-1 with TRBJ2-3; tentatively, D is TRBD2 (5 bases). The observed sequence ends 3 residues before the CDR3 terminus, with the missing tail filled in from the germline J gene. Per germline, CDR1 MNHNS and CDR2 SASEGT. The CDR3 is 15 residues long. The V end was cut by 2 bases, the J end by 0 bases, with 9 bases between.

This clone was counted ten times or more. The CDR3 end is not reached by the read, which stops 3 residues before it; the germline J gene fills it in. This rearrangement joins TRBV6-2 or TRBV6-3 to TRBJ2-1; D gene unclear. Germline V CDR1 and CDR2: MNHEY, SVGEGT. With 5 bases removed from V and 4 bases from J, the gap between germline ends came to 3 bases. This CDR3 spans 11 amino acids. The sequenced part of the CDR3 DNA is TGTGCCAGCAGTCCTTACAATGAG. This sequence encodes CASSPYNE. The CDR3 in full is CASSPYNEQFF.

This clone was seen at least ten times. Coverage ceases 3 residues before the CDR3 finishes, and the germline J gene fills in the end. This chain links TRBV5-6 with TRBJ2-1; D is uncertain. From germline, CDR1 is SGHDT and CDR2 YYEEEE. V was pared by 0 bases and J by 1 base, with 5 bases between. The CDR3 spans 14 residues. The CDR3 reads CASSLEGSYNEQFF. CDR3 DNA, as far as it was read: TGTGCCAGCAGCTTGGAGGGTTCCTACAATGAG.

This clone was seen repeatedly, ten times or more. The part of the CDR3 DNA that was read is TGTGCCAGCAGCCGTGAAGAGGGCCCCAACGAG. Amino acids: CASSREEGPNE. The whole CDR3 protein is CASSREEGPNEQYF. The rearrangement links TRBV7-2 to TRBJ2-7; D may be TRBD2 (5 bases). The read stops 3 residues short of the end of the CDR3; the missing end is completed from the germline J gene. Trimming left V 5 bases short and J 5 bases short, with 16 bases between. CDR3 length: 14 amino acids. CDR1 is SGHTA, CDR2 FQGNSA, per germline.

A remark on this clone: The read terminates 3 residues ahead of where the CDR3 ends, so the germline J gene completes it. This sequence joins TRBV7-6 and TRBJ2-3; no clear D. Germline V CDR1 and CDR2: SGHVS, FNYEAQ. CDR3 length: 15 residues. Trimming took 0 bases from V and 0 from J, leaving 7 bases between them. CDR3 protein: CASSLAPSSTDTQYF. CDR3 DNA, as far as it was read: TGTGCCAGCAGCTTAGCGCCCAGTAGCACAGATACG.